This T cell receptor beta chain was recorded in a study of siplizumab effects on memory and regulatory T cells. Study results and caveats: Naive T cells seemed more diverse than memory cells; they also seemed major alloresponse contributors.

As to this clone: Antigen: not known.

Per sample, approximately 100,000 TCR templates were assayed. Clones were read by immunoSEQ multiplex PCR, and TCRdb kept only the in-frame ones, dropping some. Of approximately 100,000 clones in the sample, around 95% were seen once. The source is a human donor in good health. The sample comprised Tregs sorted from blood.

CDR3 in DNA: TGTGCCGAGTCCCCTCGTCGTTGGGGAAAAACTCAAGAGACCCAGTACTTC. It specifies CAESPRRWGKTQETQYF. The V and J genes are TRBV28 and TRBJ2-5; the D is unclear. CDR1 is MDHEN, CDR2 SYDVKM, per germline. The CDR3 is made up of 17 amino acids. V shed 11 bases and J shed 2 bases, with 27 bases lying between them.